This T cell receptor beta chain derives from a study of beta chain features in type 1 diabetes. Across the whole study: Healthy donors resembled patients in age, gender and cell yields. Study conclusions and caveats: Any PCR bias toward short templates would affect both groups alike. TCRB CDR3 length was moderately but significantly reduced in all four CD4+ subsets of Type 1 diabetes patients. Type 1 diabetes patients had fewer VDJ junction insertions and more deletions.

Of note for this clone: Antigen specificity is unknown.

CDR3 size: 16 residues. V was clipped by 5 bases and J by 2 bases, with 16 bases between them. The V gene's germline CDR1 is SGHVS and CDR2 FQNEAQ. Expressed TCRB transcripts were sequenced, since all the RNA that had been isolated was reverse transcribed. Roughly 3.4 million reads were obtained on average from naive, central memory and regulatory T cell samples. Profiled with immunoSEQ multiplex PCR; TCRdb holds only in-frame clones, not every one. This sample yields more than 250,000 clones, of which about a fifth are seen a single time; less than 0.03% belongs to the top ten. This clonotype was obtained from a woman in her thirties or forties with type 1 diabetes. The sequencing input was naive CD4+ T cells from blood. The V call is TRBV7-8, the J call TRBJ1-5; the D is unclear. The CDR3: CASSQTPAGGNQPQHF. The CDR3 DNA is TGTGCCAGCAGCCAAACTCCAGCGGGTGGCAATCAGCCCCAGCATTTT.